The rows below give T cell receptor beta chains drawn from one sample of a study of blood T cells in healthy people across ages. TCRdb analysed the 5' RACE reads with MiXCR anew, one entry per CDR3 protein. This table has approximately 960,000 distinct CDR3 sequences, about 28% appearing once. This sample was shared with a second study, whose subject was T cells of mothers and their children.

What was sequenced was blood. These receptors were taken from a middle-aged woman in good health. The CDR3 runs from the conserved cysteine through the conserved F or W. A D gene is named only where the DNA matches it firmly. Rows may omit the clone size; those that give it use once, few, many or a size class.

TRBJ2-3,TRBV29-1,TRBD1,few,CSVTGQITDTQYF,TGCAGCGTCACGGGACAGATCACAGATACGCAGTATTTT
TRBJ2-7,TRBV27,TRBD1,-,CASSLASGVRGLGYYEQYF,TGTGCCAGCAGTTTAGCGAGTGGGGTAAGGGGGCTGGGATACTACGAGCAGTACTTC
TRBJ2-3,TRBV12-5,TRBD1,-,CASGLVEGASTDTQYF,TGTGCTAGTGGTTTGGTAGAGGGGGCGAGCACAGATACGCAGTATTTT
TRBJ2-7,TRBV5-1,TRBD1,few,CASSLSGRGHEQYF,TGCGCCAGCAGCTTGTCCGGCAGGGGGCACGAGCAGTACTTC
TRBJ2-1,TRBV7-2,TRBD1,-,CAGNPGQGYNEQFF,TGTGCCGGCAATCCGGGACAGGGCTACAATGAGCAGTTCTTC
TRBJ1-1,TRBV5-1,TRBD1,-,CASTGGSGEAFF,TGCGCCAGCACAGGGGGCAGCGGTGAAGCTTTCTTT
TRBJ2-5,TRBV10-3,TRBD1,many,CAISESGPGTAQETQYF,TGTGCCATCAGTGAGTCGGGCCCAGGGACAGCACAAGAGACCCAGTACTTC
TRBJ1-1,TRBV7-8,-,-,CASSLGWAGEAFF,TGTGCCAGCAGCTTAGGGTGGGCAGGGGAAGCTTTCTTT
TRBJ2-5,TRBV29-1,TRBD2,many,CSVASGGFQETQYF,TGCAGCGTGGCTAGCGGGGGGTTTCAAGAGACCCAGTACTTC
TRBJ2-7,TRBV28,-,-,CASSRESPYEQYF,TGTGCCAGCAGTAGAGAATCCCCCTACGAGCAGTACTTC
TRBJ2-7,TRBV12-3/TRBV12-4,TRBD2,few,CASSRNERTSNSYEQYF,TGTGCCAGCAGCCGCAATGAGAGGACTAGCAACTCCTACGAGCAGTACTTC
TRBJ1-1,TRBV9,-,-,CASSARGSNTEAFF,TGTGCCAGCAGCGCAAGGGGCTCGAACACTGAAGCTTTCTTT
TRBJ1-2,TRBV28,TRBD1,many,CASSSGDSYGYTF,TGTGCCAGCAGTAGCGGGGACAGCTATGGCTACACCTTC
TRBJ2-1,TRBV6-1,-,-,CASSELTDYNEQFF,TGTGCCAGCAGTGAATTGACAGACTACAATGAGCAGTTCTTC
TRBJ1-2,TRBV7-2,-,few,CASRDRLAGYTF,TGTGCCAGCAGGGACCGGTTGGCTGGCTACACCTTC
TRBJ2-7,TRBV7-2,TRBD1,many,CASSLEAGGSYEQYF,TGTGCTAGCAGCTTAGAGGCAGGGGGCTCCTACGAGCAGTACTTC
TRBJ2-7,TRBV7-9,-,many,CASSQTGNEQYF,TGTGCCAGCAGCCAAACAGGGAACGAGCAGTACTTC
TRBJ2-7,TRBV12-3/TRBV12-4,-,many,CASSSNSYEQYF,TGTGCCAGCAGCTCCAACTCCTACGAGCAGTACTTC
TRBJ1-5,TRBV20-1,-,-,CSARDRAGHQPQHF,TGCAGTGCTAGAGATAGGGCAGGCCATCAGCCCCAGCATTTT
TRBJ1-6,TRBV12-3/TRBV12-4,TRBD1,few,CASSLGGTGNSPLHF,TGTGCCAGCAGTTTAGGAGGGACAGGGAATTCACCCCTCCACTTT
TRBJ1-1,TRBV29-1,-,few,CSVYHGARGAFF,TGCAGCGTCTACCACGGGGCCAGAGGAGCTTTCTTT
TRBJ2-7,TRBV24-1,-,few,CATSEGSYNEQYF,TGTGCCACCAGTGAGGGGTCCTACAATGAGCAGTACTTC
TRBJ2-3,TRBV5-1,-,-,CASNDLTSTDTQYF,TGCGCCAGCAATGACCTGACTAGCACAGATACGCAGTATTTT
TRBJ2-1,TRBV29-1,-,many,CSVEDEVWRNEQFF,TGCAGCGTTGAAGATGAGGTTTGGAGGAATGAGCAGTTCTTC
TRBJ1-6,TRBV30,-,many,CAWRQGWESPLHF,TGTGCCTGGAGACAGGGTTGGGAGTCACCCCTCCACTTT
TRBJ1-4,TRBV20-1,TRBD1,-,CSARDLPGQGNEKLFF,TGCAGTGCTAGAGATCTCCCGGGACAGGGAAATGAAAAACTGTTTTTT
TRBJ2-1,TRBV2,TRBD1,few,CASKNRGISYNEQFF,TGTGCCAGCAAGAACAGGGGTATTTCCTACAATGAGCAGTTCTTC
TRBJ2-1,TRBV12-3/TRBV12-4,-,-,CASSLYYTGGRDYNEQFF,TGTGCCAGCAGTTTGTATTATACCGGGGGACGGGACTACAATGAGCAGTTCTTC
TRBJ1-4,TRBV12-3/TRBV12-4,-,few,CASSLGGQNEKLYF,TGTGCCAGCAGTTTGGGCGGACAAAATGAAAAACTGTATTTT
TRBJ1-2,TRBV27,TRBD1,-,CASSSGQGARIGYGYTF,TGTGCCAGCAGCTCGGGACAGGGGGCGCGGATCGGCTATGGCTACACCTTC
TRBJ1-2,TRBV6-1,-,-,CASSGGRSGFYGYTF,TGTGCCAGCAGTGGAGGTAGATCGGGTTTTTATGGCTACACCTTC